This section outlines one T cell receptor beta chain sequence together with its context. Its specificity is not known. The sample is drawn from a study of somatic mutations in cytotoxic T cells in rheumatoid arthritis. Study outcomes and limitations: No age-related increase in CD8+ clonality was seen in healthy controls, but one was seen in rheumatoid arthritis patients.

Method: immunoSEQ multiplex PCR; TCRdb's copy keeps in-frame clones and lacks some. The sample lists almost 20,000 clones, approximately 80% seen once, with over 9.5% in the top ten. This receptor was obtained from a woman aged 45 to 65 in good health. The specimen sequenced was CD8+ T cells sorted from blood.

The DNA of the CDR3 is TGTGCCTGGAGTGGGGGACAGGGTTCTTCACCCCTCCACTTT. This translates into CAWSGGQGSSPLHF. The J gene is TRBJ1-6, the V gene TRBV30; 9 positions agree with TRBD1. The germline CDR1 and CDR2 sequences are GTSNPN and SVGIG (reference sequence). The CDR3 length is 14 residues. The V segment lost 1 base and the J segment 9 bases; nucleotides outside the gene matches: 4.